The entry below gives a single T cell receptor beta chain sequence along with its context. Its antigen is not known. CDR3 length: 13 amino acids. Germline V gives CDR1 SNHLY, CDR2 FYNNEI. V was cut by 4 bases and J by 5 bases, with 9 bases left in between. This sample was taken from a study of CD8+CD57+ T cells in acquired aplastic anemia. Turning to the study itself: DNA recovered from sorted CD4+ and CD8+ cells had a mean of around 3.2 ug. Points from the study as a whole: Simpson's diversity of CD8+ cells was not significantly different in patients compared with controls.

TCR beta VDJ combinations and CDR3 sequences were profiled from genomic DNA. TCRdb redid the calling of the reads with MiXCR, one entry per CDR3 protein. The data hold roughly 170,000 distinct CDR3 sequences, with about 44% observed a single time. For sequencing, patients were chosen who had shown expansion of CD8+CD57+ cells by flow cytometry. The sequenced sample consisted of sorted CD4+, CD8+, or CD8+CD57+ T cells (not recorded which) from PBMCs. The J gene is TRBJ2-1, the V gene TRBV2; D not resolved. This receptor was identified in a human donor with aplastic anemia. The CDR3 DNA reads TGTGCCAGCAGTGGAAGGGCCAACAATGAGCAGTTCTTC. As protein: CASSGRANNEQFF.